This T cell receptor (beta chain) was obtained from a study of cytomegalovirus exposure and HLA in healthy donors. The PCR ran on 60 Vbeta and 13 Jbeta primers. Assay used: immunoSEQ multiplex PCR; TCRdb lists only in-frame clones, some missing. The sample has 130,000 or so clones, roughly four fifths seen once. V lost 4 bases, J lost 0 bases, and 11 bases lay in between. Per germline, CDR1 SGHNT and CDR2 YYREEE (reference sequence). CDR3 length: 15 amino acids. Each donor was healthy, and each was a bone marrow donor. A remark on this clone: Its antigen is currently unknown.

General observations from the study: Immune exposure information available was restricted to CMV serostatus. A prior analysis recorded that most TCR beta V segments were productive about 87% or about 30% of the time.

The source of this sequence is a man aged 18 to 35 in good health and CMV-seronegative. The sequenced sample consisted of PBMCs. The J gene is TRBJ1-3, the V gene TRBV5-4, with D unclear. The CDR3 bases are TGTGCCAGCAGCCGCGCACAGAGCTCTGGAAACACCATATATTTT. Residues: CASSRAQSSGNTIYF.